This T cell receptor (beta chain) originates from a study of human T cells and chemical hapten exposure. MiXCR, applied by TCRdb to the RACE reads, yields one record per CDR3 protein. The table shows about 89,000 distinct CDR3 sequences, with 11% occurring only once. In this sample, this clonotype turned up many times. Its target is not known. General observations from the study: Controls had significantly fewer large CDR3 similarity clusters than were formed by expanded TCRs.

V was shortened by 6 bases and J by 2 bases, with 6 bases between the two germline ends. Germline V gives CDR1 KGHSH, CDR2 LQKENI. The CDR3 totals 12 residues. Time point defined: pre-sensitization, week 0. Treatment: therapeutic diphenylcyclopropenone sensitization with weekly scalp DPC. This receptor was identified in a woman aged 55-75 years with alopecia areata. Some clones in this sample may be carry-over from other donors' samples. The gene calls are TRBV18 and TRBJ2-3; the D is unclear. The specimen comprised whole blood, sampled in connection with sensitization to the hapten diphenylcyclopropenone (DPC). The CDR3 nucleotides read TGTGCCAGCTCCCCCAACACAGATACGCAGTATTTT. As protein: CASSPNTDTQYF.